This passage covers 2 T cell receptor beta chains from one sample sequenced in a study of T cells in Graves' hyperthyroidism and ophthalmopathy. From RNA transcripts, TCR beta CDR3 regions were amplified. TCR CDR3 regions were first amplified by RT-PCR with HTBI primers. MiXCR, applied by TCRdb to the multiplex PCR reads, yields one record per CDR3 protein. The data contain some 560,000 distinct CDR3 sequences, about 15% of them seen just once; the ten biggest clones take up under 7.5%. The sample taken for sequencing was blood. These receptors came from a woman in her 30s with Graves' hyperthyroidism.

This clonotype was seen repeatedly, ten times or more. The V and J genes are TRBV28 and TRBJ2-3; 11 bases are shared with TRBD2. Germline V CDR1 and CDR2: MDHEN, SYDVKM. This CDR3 region has 18 residues. V lost 4 bases and J lost 0; bases outside the gene matches: 9. CDR3 sequence (DNA): TGTGCCAGCAGTTCCAAGCCCAGACTAGCGGGAAGCACAGATACGCAGTATTTT. This sequence encodes CASSSKPRLAGSTDTQYF.

This clonotype came up a few times. Relative to the germline gene, one junction end is altered; a read error may explain this. V is TRBV12-3 or TRBV12-4 and J is TRBJ1-1, with D possibly TRBD1 on 5 matching bases. The length of the CDR3 is 11 residues. CDR3 bases: TGTGCCAGCAGATTCCAGGGTGAAGCTTCCTTT. This translates into CASRFQGEASF.